This TCR beta chain was found in a study of T cell responses to AZD1222 COVID-19 vaccine. Across the whole study: Second-dose schedules of about 4 or about 12 weeks were combined.

Regarding the study as a whole: Spike regions recognized by vaccine-associated CD4 TCRs spanned the protein, led by 160-218 and 743-854. It should be noted that donors were predominantly white British and more often female, and clonal diversity was possibly underestimated. Baseline seropositives among AZD1222 recipients totaled only 6 or 7.

Some clones are missing from TCRdb's copy, which holds only in-frame ones; the method was immunoSEQ multiplex PCR. Of some 130,000 clones listed, approximately 88% were seen once; the top ten hold approximately 4%. For this clone: Its antigen is not identified.

The source material was peripheral blood, sampled on day 0 of AZD1222 vaccination. This sequence was found in an adult in good health.

This CDR3 is CAWWGRTEAFF. Written as DNA, the CDR3 is TGTGCCTGGTGGGGCCGGACTGAAGCTTTCTTT. The chain carries TRBV30 and TRBJ1-1, with D maybe TRBD1 (5 bases). The CDR3 runs 11 residues. Germline V lookup: CDR1 GTSNPN, CDR2 SVGIG (reference sequence). Deletions cut 5 bases from V and 5 bases from J, with 9 bases between. The entire variable domain, with the rest obtained from reference TRBV30 and TRBJ1-1, is as follows: SQTIHQWPATLVQPVGSPLSLECTVEGTSNPNLYWYRQAAGRGLQLLFYSVGIGQISSEVPQNLSASRPQDRQFILSSKKLLLSDSGFYLCAWWGRTEAFFGQGTRLTVV.